Given below is one TCR beta chain in context. This record comes from a study of cytomegalovirus exposure and HLA in healthy donors. In nominal health when sampled, donors likely had unrecorded immune exposures nonetheless. Vbeta (60) and Jbeta (13) primers were used in the PCR. Sequenced by immunoSEQ multiplex PCR; TCRdb stores in-frame clones only, minus some. Of 100,000 or so clones listed, 80% to 90% are singletons. Germline V gene data show CDR1 as SEHNR and CDR2 as FQNEAQ (reference sequence). The CDR3 is made up of 14 amino acids. Trimming removed 5 bases at V and 3 bases at J, with 14 bases between.

This TCR came from a woman under 30 in good health and CMV-seronegative. The chain links TRBV7-9 to TRBJ2-7; tentative D call: TRBD1 (6 bases). The specimen sequenced was PBMCs. The CDR3 region has the DNA TGTGCCAGCAGCCCCCGGGGACATGACTACGAGCAGTACTTC. It translates to CASSPRGHDYEQYF.